A selection of T cell receptor beta chains follows, all from one sample in a study of cytomegalovirus exposure and HLA in healthy donors. Clones were sequenced by immunoSEQ multiplex PCR, and TCRdb holds only the in-frame ones, with some missing. The profile covers roughly 200,000 clones, with roughly 80% appearing a single time and 2.9% taken by the ten largest. Sequencing was performed on PBMCs. The receptors were sampled from a young man in good health and CMV-seronegative. Each CDR3 is given with its conserved first and last residue. The D gene is left open where the match is weak. Not all rows give a size; the values are once, few, many and, for expanded clones, a class.

v_call,j_call,clone_size,d_call,cdr3_nt,cdr3_aa
TRBV14,TRBJ1-2,few,NA,TGTGCCAGCAGTTACGACACCTACTATGGCTACACCTTC,CASSYDTYYGYTF
TRBV7-2,TRBJ2-5,NA,TRBD2,TGTGCCAGCAGCATTAGCGGGGGGCTAGAGACCCAGTACTTC,CASSISGGLETQYF
TRBV6-6,TRBJ1-3,NA,NA,TGTGCCAGCAGCGATCCTAACAGGGTAAACACCATATATTTT,CASSDPNRVNTIYF
TRBV7-9,TRBJ1-2,NA,TRBD1,TGTGCCAGCAGCCCCCGGACAGGGGAAACAAAACCTTACGGCTACACCTTC,CASSPRTGETKPYGYTF
TRBV4-2,TRBJ2-1,few,TRBD2,TGTGCCAGCAGCCAACTAGCGGGGAATGAGCAGTTCTTC,CASSQLAGNEQFF
TRBV27,TRBJ1-2,NA,NA,TGTGCCAGCAGTTTATCGTATGGGGAGCTGAACTATGGCTACACCTTC,CASSLSYGELNYGYTF
TRBV4-1,TRBJ2-7,NA,NA,TGCGCCAGCAGCCAAGCTGGCCGGGGATACGAGCAGTACTTC,CASSQAGRGYEQYF
TRBV4-3,TRBJ2-1,NA,TRBD1,TGCGCCAGCAGCCCGCTTTCGACAGGGGAGTTCGATGAGCAGTTCTTC,CASSPLSTGEFDEQFF
TRBV6-5,TRBJ2-3,NA,NA,TGTGCCAGCAGCTATCGGACAGGAGGGACAGATACGCAGTATTTT,CASSYRTGGTDTQYF
TRBV5-8,TRBJ1-3,NA,TRBD1,TGTGCCAGCAGCCGGCGACAGGGGAACACTGGAAACACCATATATTTT,CASSRRQGNTGNTIYF
TRBV5-4,TRBJ2-5,NA,NA,TGTGCCAGCAGCCATTCGGGACAGCGGGAAGAGACCCAGTACTTC,CASSHSGQREETQYF
TRBV7-2,TRBJ2-2,NA,NA,TGTGCCAGCATTCGACAGGTCGCGAACACCGGGGAGCTGTTTTTT,CASIRQVANTGELFF
TRBV7-3,TRBJ2-1,once,NA,TGTGCCAGCAGCGTAAACGACAACCCTTCCAATGAGCAGTTCTTC,CASSVNDNPSNEQFF
TRBV19,TRBJ1-5,NA,NA,TGTGCCAGTAGTAGGGTCCCGCCGGGACTATTGACTTATAGCAATCAGCCCCAGCATTTT,CASSRVPPGLLTYSNQPQHF
TRBV20-1,TRBJ1-2,NA,TRBD1,TGCAGTGCCCAGGACAGGGAGTCCTACACCTTC,CSAQDRESYTF
TRBV19,TRBJ1-2,few,NA,TGTGCCAGTAGTTCTACTGCTTACGGCTACACCTTC,CASSSTAYGYTF
TRBV5-1,TRBJ2-5,few,NA,TGCGCCAGCAGCTTTTTCCAGGGTGGCCAAGAGACCCAGTACTTC,CASSFFQGGQETQYF
TRBV5-1,TRBJ1-6,NA,TRBD1,TGCGCCAGCAGCTCGTCCCCGGGACAGGGTTATTCACCCCTCCACTTT,CASSSSPGQGYSPLHF
TRBV11-2,TRBJ1-1,few,NA,TGTGCCAGCAGCCCTATACAGGGCCTGAACACTGAAGCTTTCTTT,CASSPIQGLNTEAFF
TRBV29-1,TRBJ1-2,NA,NA,TGCAGTGTTGAAGTGACAGAGGGCTACACCTTC,CSVEVTEGYTF
TRBV7-3,TRBJ2-7,NA,TRBD2,TGTGCCAGCAGCTCCAACATCCTGGGACTAGCGGGGGGTTGGACGAACTACGAGCAGTACTTC,CASSSNILGLAGGWTNYEQYF
TRBV7-9,TRBJ2-7,few,NA,TGTGCCAGCAGCTTAGAGGCAGGAAACTACGAGCAGTACTTC,CASSLEAGNYEQYF
TRBV19,TRBJ2-3,NA,NA,TGTGCCAGTATGGAGGTTAGCACAGATACGCAGTATTTT,CASMEVSTDTQYF
TRBV10-2,TRBJ1-6,NA,TRBD1,TGCGCCAGCCGACTGGGACAGGGTAGTTCACCCCTCCACTTT,CASRLGQGSSPLHF
TRBV6-5,TRBJ2-7,NA,TRBD2,TGTGCCAGCAGTCGCGCTAGCGGGGGAGGCTACGAGCAGTACTTC,CASSRASGGGYEQYF
TRBV15,TRBJ2-5,NA,TRBD1,TGTGCCACCAGCAGGGGACAGGAAGAGACCCAGTACTTC,CATSRGQEETQYF
TRBV25-1,TRBJ1-2,NA,NA,TGTGCCAGCAGTGAACAGTGGGGGGGGAATGAGGGCTACACCTTC,CASSEQWGGNEGYTF
TRBV5-1,TRBJ2-1,NA,NA,TGCGCCAGCAGCTGGGGGCTCGGCGGGGGACCCTACAATGAGCAGTTCTTC,CASSWGLGGGPYNEQFF
TRBV6-5,TRBJ1-4,NA,TRBD1,TGTGCCAGCAGTACCATCGGACAGGGGGAAAAACTGTTTTTT,CASSTIGQGEKLFF
TRBV4-1,TRBJ2-1,NA,TRBD2,TGCGCCAGCAGCCATTTAGCGGGGGGGCAAATCTTGAATGAGCAGTTCTTC,CASSHLAGGQILNEQFF
TRBV21-1,TRBJ2-7,NA,NA,TGTGCCAGCAGCAAAGGGGAGGTCGAAGAGGAGCAGTACTTC,CASSKGEVEEEQYF
TRBV28,TRBJ2-7,NA,TRBD1,TGTGCCAGCAGTTCAGTTACAGGGGGCCCCTACTCCTACGAGCAGTACTTC,CASSSVTGGPYSYEQYF
TRBV19,TRBJ2-5,NA,NA,TGTGCCAGTAGTCCTTATTGGACAGACCAAGAGACCCAGTACTTC,CASSPYWTDQETQYF
TRBV6-1,TRBJ1-2,NA,TRBD1,TGTGCCAGCAGTGAAGCCGGGACAGGATTTGGCTACACCTTC,CASSEAGTGFGYTF
TRBV21-1,TRBJ2-2,NA,NA,TGTGCCAGCTCACCGGGACAGGAGCGTCATTTAAACACCGGGGAGCTGTTTTTT,CASSPGQERHLNTGELFF
TRBV13,TRBJ2-7,NA,NA,TGTGCCAGCAGTTCCGGGAGAGGCGGGGTCTACGAGCAGTACTTC,CASSSGRGGVYEQYF
TRBV19,TRBJ1-2,once,TRBD1,TGTGCCAGTAGCCTCACAGGGGGCAAGTTGGGAGGCTACACCTTC,CASSLTGGKLGGYTF
TRBV29-1,TRBJ2-1,NA,TRBD1,TGCAGCGTTGAAGATCTCGGGGACAGGGCCCCCAATGAGCAGTTCTTC,CSVEDLGDRAPNEQFF